This TCR beta chain derives from a study of cytomegalovirus exposure and HLA in healthy donors. General study points: Some public TCRs appeared in many individuals, while most sequences were rare. Later on, a genetic analysis was performed. It linked a missense variant in DCLRE1C with V- and J-gene trimming of TCR beta. The study assumed roughly uniform donor sequencing depth for presence/absence analyses.

The PCR contained 60 Vbeta and 13 Jbeta primers. Sequencing was performed with immunoSEQ multiplex PCR; in TCRdb, only in-frame clones are kept and a portion is missing. The sample shows over 150,000 clones, around 67% of them seen only once. Worth noting for this clone: Its antigen remains unidentified.

CDR3 length equals 16 residues. The V end was cut by 5 bases, the J end by 0 bases, with 14 bases between. Germline CDR1 and CDR2: SGHTA and FQGTGA. The V and J genes are TRBV7-3 and TRBJ2-1, with a tentative D call TRBD2 (7 bases). The receptor was derived from a woman aged 18 to 35 in good health and CMV-seropositive. Sequenced: PBMCs. CDR3 loop: CASSPSGTSSYNEQFF. Written as DNA, the CDR3 is TGTGCCAGCAGCCCAAGCGGGACAAGCTCCTACAATGAGCAGTTCTTC.